The 10 T cell receptor beta chains listed next were all sequenced from one sample in a study of blood T cells in healthy people across ages. The use of a sample-barcoded 5' primer and a J-beta primer mix characterized a second PCR of roughly 6 to 11 cycles. TCRdb re-analysed the 5' RACE reads in MiXCR, keeping a single row per CDR3 protein. The repertoire holds about 1.8 million distinct CDR3 sequences, about 49% seen once, with 2.1% in the top ten. Sequenced material: blood. These receptors were collected from a middle-aged woman in good health.

V and J are TRBV12-3 or TRBV12-4 and TRBJ1-4; D uncertain. The V end was cut by 5 bases, the J end by 8 bases, with 12 bases between. CDR3 length equals 13 residues. Written as DNA, the CDR3 is TGTGCCAGCAGTAAGACTCCGGGGGAAAAACTGTTTTTT. Amino acids: CASSKTPGEKLFF.

The table lists this clonotype with a few counts. The chain employs TRBV7-2 and TRBJ2-7; TRBD1 is a possible D gene (6 bases). This CDR3 is 15 amino acids long. Germline loops: CDR1 SGHTA, CDR2 FQGNSA. V lost 2 bases and J 3 bases, leaving 14 bases between the germline ends. The CDR3: CASSLLGTGNYEQYF. The CDR3 bases are TGTGCCAGCAGCTTATTGGGTACAGGGAACTACGAGCAGTACTTC.

CDR3 coding DNA: TGTGCCAGCGGATTTTTCCGGGACGCGGGGAGAGATACGCAGTATTTT. It is translated as CASGFFRDAGRDTQYF. The rearrangement joins TRBV28 to TRBJ2-3; D perhaps matches TRBD2 (6 bases). The CDR3 has 16 residues. Germline CDR1 is MDHEN and CDR2 is SYDVKM. V lost 8 bases, J lost 5 bases, and 23 bases lay in between.

This clonotype occurred once. This sequence joins TRBV29-1 and TRBJ1-4; TRBD1 matches at 10 bases. Looked up from germline, CDR1 is SQVTM and CDR2 is ANQGSEA. J was trimmed by 8 bases and V by 0 bases; bases with no gene match: 6. This CDR3 spans 15 amino acids. CDR3 in amino acids: CSVEDPGQGQEKLFF. The DNA of the CDR3 is TGCAGCGTTGAAGATCCGGGACAGGGGCAGGAAAAACTGTTTTTT.

The chain couples TRBV5-5 to TRBJ2-7; 7 nucleotides line up with TRBD1. Germline lookup yields CDR1 SGHKS and CDR2 YYEKEE (reference sequence). The CDR3 spans 14 residues. Trimming cost V 0 bases and J 6 bases; bases outside gene matches: 6. CDR3 residues: CASSLAGTAFEQYF. DNA of the CDR3: TGTGCCAGCAGCTTGGCCGGGACAGCTTTCGAGCAGTACTTC.

This chain connects TRBV28 to TRBJ2-3, with D possibly being TRBD1 (5 bases). The CDR3 contains 15 residues. V was clipped by 4 bases and J by 3 bases, with 14 bases between them. The germline gives CDR1 MDHEN, CDR2 SYDVKM. The CDR3, as DNA: TGTGCCAGCAGTTGCCCAGCAGGGATGACAGATACGCAGTATTTT. Residues: CASSCPAGMTDTQYF.

Regarding this clonotype: Germline is not matched at one junction end, which may reflect a read error. The chain employs TRBV7-7 and TRBJ2-5; 10 bases map to TRBD1. Germline CDR1 reads SSHAT; CDR2 reads FNYEAQ (reference sequence). This CDR3 has 14 residues. The CDR3 DNA is TGTGCTAGCAGCGTAACGGGACAGGGGGAGACCCAGTACTTC. It specifies CASSVTGQGETQYF. The full variable domain, completed using reference TRBV7-7 and TRBJ2-5, is GAGVSQSPRYKVTKRGQDVTLRCDPISSHATLYWYQQALGQGPEFLTYFNYEAQPDKSGLPSDRFSAERPEGSISTLTIQRTEQRDSAMYRCASSVTGQGETQYFGPGTRLLVL.

V and J are TRBV7-9 and TRBJ1-1; possibly TRBD1 for D (6 bases). The V gene lost 5 bases and the J gene lost 1 base, with 23 bases spanning the gap. The germline V gene encodes CDR1 SEHNR and CDR2 FQNEAQ (reference sequence). This CDR3 contains 18 residues. CDR3 sequence reads: CASSPGQPTKIKNTEAFF. The CDR3 nucleotides read TGTGCCAGCAGCCCTGGACAGCCCACCAAGATAAAGAACACTGAAGCTTTCTTT.

The sample holds a few counts of this clonotype. J is TRBJ2-3 and V is TRBV27; D not resolved. The CDR3 has 16 residues. Germline V gene sequence: CDR1 MNHEY, CDR2 SMNVEV (reference sequence). V was trimmed by 3 bases and J by 4 bases, leaving 17 bases between them. The CDR3 protein is CASSFHGSINPDTQYF. The CDR3 coding sequence is TGTGCCAGCAGTTTCCATGGATCAATCAATCCAGATACGCAGTATTTT.

This clonotype was detected only a few times. CDR3: CASGPGPRGGYTF. As DNA, the CDR3 is TGTGCCAGCGGGCCGGGCCCGAGGGGTGGCTACACCTTC. V usage is TRBV12-3 or TRBV12-4 and J usage is TRBJ1-2; weak D call: TRBD1 (5 bases). The CDR3 contains 13 residues. The V and J ends lost 8 bases and 7 bases respectively, with 17 bases between them.